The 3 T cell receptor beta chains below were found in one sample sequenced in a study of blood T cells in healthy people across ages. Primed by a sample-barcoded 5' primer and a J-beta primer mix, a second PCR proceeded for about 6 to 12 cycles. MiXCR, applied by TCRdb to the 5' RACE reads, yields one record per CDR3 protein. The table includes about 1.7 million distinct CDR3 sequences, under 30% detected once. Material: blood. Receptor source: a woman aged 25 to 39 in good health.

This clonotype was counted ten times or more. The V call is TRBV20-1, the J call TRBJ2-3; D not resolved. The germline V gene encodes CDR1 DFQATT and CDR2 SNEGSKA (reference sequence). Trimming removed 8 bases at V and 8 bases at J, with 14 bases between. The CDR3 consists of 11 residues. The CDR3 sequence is CSPTDGSTQYF. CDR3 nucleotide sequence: TGCAGTCCCACGGACGGGTCTACGCAGTATTTT.

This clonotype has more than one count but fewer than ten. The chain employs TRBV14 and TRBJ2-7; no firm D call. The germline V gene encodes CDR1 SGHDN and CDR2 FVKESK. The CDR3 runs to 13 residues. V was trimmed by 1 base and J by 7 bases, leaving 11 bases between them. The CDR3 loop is CASSQVKVGEQYF. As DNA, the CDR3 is TGTGCCAGCAGCCAAGTAAAGGTGGGAGAGCAGTACTTC.

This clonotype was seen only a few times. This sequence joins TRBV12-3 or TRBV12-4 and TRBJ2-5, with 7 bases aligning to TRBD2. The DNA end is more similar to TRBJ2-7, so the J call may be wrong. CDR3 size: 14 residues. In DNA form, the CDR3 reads TGTGCCAGCAGGCGTTCAGGACTAGATAGCGAGCAGTACTTC. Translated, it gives CASRRSGLDSEQYF.